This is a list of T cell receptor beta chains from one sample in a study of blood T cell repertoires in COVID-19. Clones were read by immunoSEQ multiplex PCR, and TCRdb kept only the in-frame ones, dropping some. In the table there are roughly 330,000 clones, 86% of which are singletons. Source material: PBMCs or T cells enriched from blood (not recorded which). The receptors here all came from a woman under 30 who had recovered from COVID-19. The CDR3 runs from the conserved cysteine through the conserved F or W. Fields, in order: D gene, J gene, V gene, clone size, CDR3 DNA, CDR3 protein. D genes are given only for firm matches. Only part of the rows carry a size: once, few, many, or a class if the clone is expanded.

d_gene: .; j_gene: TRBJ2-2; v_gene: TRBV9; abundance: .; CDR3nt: TGTGCCAGCACCCCGGCGGTAAACACCGGGGAGCTGTTTTTT; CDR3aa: CASTPAVNTGELFF
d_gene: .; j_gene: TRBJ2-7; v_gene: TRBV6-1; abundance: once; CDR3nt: TGTGCCAGCAGTGAAGCAGGGGTTTCAAGGAGATACTTC; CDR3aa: CASSEAGVSRRYF
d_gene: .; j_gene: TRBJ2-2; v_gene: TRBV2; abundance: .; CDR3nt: TGTGCCAGCAGTGAGGGTCTAGACGGGCTGTTTTTT; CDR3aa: CASSEGLDGLFF
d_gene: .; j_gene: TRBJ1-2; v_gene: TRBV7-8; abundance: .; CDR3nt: TGTGCCAGCAGCTTAGCCCACGGCCTCCAGGGCTATGGCTACACCTTC; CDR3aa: CASSLAHGLQGYGYTF
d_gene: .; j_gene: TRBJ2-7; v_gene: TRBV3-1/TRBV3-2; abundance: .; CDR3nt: TGTGCCAGCAGCCAAGGGACCTTGGACTCGTACTTC; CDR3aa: CASSQGTLDSYF
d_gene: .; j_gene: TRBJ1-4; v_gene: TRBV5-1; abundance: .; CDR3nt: TGCGCCAGCAGCTTTTATGCAACTAATGAAAAACTGTTTTTT; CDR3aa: CASSFYATNEKLFF
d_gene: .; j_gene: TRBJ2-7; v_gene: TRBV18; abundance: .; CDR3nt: TGTGCCAGCTCACCACCGAGCTCCTACGAGCAGTACTTC; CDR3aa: CASSPPSSYEQYF
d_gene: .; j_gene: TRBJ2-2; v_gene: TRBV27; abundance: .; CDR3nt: TGTGCCAGCAGTTCCCAGCGACGCACCGGGGAGCTGTTTTTT; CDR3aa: CASSSQRRTGELFF
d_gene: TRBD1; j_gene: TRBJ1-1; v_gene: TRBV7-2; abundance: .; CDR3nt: TGTGCCAGCAGCCAGGGACAGGGGGCGACTGAAGCTTTCTTT; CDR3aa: CASSQGQGATEAFF
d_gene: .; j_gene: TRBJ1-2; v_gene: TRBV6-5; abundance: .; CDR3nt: TGTGCCAGCAGAATTGCAGGGAACTATGGCTACACCTTC; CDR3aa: CASRIAGNYGYTF
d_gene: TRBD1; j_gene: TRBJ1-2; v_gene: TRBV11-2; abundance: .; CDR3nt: TGTGCCAGCAGCTCCTTACAGGGGATCTATGGCTACACCTTC; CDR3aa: CASSSLQGIYGYTF
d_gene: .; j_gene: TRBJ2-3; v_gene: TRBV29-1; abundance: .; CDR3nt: TGCAGCGTTGAAAGCGGAGGCACAGATACGCAGTATTTT; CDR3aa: CSVESGGTDTQYF
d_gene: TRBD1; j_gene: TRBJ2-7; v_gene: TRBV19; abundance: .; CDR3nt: TGTGCCAGTAGTATAGCGCCAGGGGGCAACTACGAGCAGTACTTC; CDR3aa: CASSIAPGGNYEQYF
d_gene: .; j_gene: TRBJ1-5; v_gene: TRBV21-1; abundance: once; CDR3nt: TGTGCCAGCAGCAAGAGGGGAGGACAGCCCCAGCATTTT; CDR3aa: CASSKRGGQPQHF
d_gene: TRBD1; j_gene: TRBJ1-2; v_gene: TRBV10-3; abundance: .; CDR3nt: TGTGCCATCTTACGACAGGGGGTTAACTATGGCTACACCTTC; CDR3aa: CAILRQGVNYGYTF
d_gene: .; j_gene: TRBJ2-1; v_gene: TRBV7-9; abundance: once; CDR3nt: TGTGCCAGCAGCCTCCTTAACAATGAGCAGTTCTTC; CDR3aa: CASSLLNNEQFF
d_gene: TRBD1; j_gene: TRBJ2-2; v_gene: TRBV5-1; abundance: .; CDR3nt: TGCGCCAGCAGCTTGGCTGTCGGGACAGCGAACACCGGGGAGCTGTTTTTT; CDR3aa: CASSLAVGTANTGELFF
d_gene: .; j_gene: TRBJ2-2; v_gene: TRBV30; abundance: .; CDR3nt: TGTGCCCTGACTACCCAAGCCGCCGGGGAGCTGTTTTTT; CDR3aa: CALTTQAAGELFF
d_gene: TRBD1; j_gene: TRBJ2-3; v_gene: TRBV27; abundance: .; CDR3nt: TGTGCCAGCAGGCCATATCCGGACAGGTTGATTGATACGCAGTATTTT; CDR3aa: CASRPYPDRLIDTQYF
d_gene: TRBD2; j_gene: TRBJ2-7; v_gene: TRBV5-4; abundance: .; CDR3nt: TGTGCCAGCAGCTTGGCGGGAGGGCCTTACGAGCAGTACTTC; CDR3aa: CASSLAGGPYEQYF
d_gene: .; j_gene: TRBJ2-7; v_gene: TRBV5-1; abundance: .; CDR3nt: TGCGCCAGCAGCTTGGGACAGGATTCCTACGAGCAGTACTTC; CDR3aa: CASSLGQDSYEQYF
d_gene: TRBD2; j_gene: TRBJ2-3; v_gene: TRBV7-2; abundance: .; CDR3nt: TGTGCCAGCAGCTTAGGTTCCCTAGCGGGAAAGGAGGGGCAGTATTTT; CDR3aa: CASSLGSLAGKEGQYF
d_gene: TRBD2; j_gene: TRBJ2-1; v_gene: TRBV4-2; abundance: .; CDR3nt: TGTGCCAGCAGCCAATTTGCTAGCGGGGGGGCAGGTGAGCAGTTCTTC; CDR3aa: CASSQFASGGAGEQFF
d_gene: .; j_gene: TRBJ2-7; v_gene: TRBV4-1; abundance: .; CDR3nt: TGCGCCAGCAGCCAAACGGGGACACTCGAGCAGTACTTC; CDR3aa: CASSQTGTLEQYF
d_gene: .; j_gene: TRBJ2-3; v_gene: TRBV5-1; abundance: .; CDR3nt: TGCGCCAGCAGCTTGGACCCCTCCGGTACGCAGTATTTT; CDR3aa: CASSLDPSGTQYF
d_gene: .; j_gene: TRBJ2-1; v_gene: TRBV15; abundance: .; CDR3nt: TGTGCCACCAGCAGAGGTCTAGCCCTGAACAATGAGCAGTTCTTC; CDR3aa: CATSRGLALNNEQFF
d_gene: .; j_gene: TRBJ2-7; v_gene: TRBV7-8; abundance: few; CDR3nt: TGTGCCAGCAGCTTAGGGACTGGGGGGAGCTCCTACGAGCAGTACTTC; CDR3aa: CASSLGTGGSSYEQYF
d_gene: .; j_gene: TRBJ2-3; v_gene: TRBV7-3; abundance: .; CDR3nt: TGTGCCAGCAGCCTCGACAGGCTGGATACGCAGTATTTT; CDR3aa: CASSLDRLDTQYF
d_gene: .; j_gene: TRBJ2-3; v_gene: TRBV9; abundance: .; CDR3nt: TGTGCCAGCAGCGTAGTTAGGGGTGACACAGATACGCAGTATTTT; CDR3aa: CASSVVRGDTDTQYF
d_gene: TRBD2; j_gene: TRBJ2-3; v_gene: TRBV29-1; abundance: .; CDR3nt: TGCAGCACGGGACTAGCGGGAGATACGCAGTATTTT; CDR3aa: CSTGLAGDTQYF
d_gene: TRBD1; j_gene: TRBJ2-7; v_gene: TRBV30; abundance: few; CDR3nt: TGTGCCTGGAGTTACGGGACAGTCCGCTACGAGCAGTACTTC; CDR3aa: CAWSYGTVRYEQYF
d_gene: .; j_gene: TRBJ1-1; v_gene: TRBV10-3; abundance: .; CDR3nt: TGTGCCACTAACCAGGGGAGCACTGAAGCTTTCTTT; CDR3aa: CATNQGSTEAFF
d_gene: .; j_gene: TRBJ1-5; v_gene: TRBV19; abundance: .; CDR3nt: TGTGCCAATAGGGTGGCAGGGGCCCAGCCCCAGCATTTT; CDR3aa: CANRVAGAQPQHF
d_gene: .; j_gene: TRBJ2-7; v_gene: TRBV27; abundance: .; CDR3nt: TGTGCCAGCAGTTTATCGGACGGGAGCCTCTACGAGCAGTACTTC; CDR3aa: CASSLSDGSLYEQYF
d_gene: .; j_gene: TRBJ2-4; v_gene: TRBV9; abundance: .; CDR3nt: TGTGCCAGCAGCGTAGGTGGGGGGGCCAAAAACATTCAGTACTTC; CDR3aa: CASSVGGGAKNIQYF
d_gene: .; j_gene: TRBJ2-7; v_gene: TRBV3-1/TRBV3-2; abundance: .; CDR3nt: TGTGCCAGCAGCCATGGCAGCTACGAGCAGTACTTC; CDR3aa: CASSHGSYEQYF
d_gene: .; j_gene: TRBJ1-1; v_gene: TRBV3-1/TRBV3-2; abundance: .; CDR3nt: TGTGCCAGCACCACGGGGATGTCTGAAGCTTTCTTT; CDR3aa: CASTTGMSEAFF
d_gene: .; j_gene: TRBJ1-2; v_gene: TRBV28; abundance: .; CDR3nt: TGTGCCAGCAGTTCTCCCCTCACGACAGCAAGCTATGGCTACACCTTC; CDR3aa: CASSSPLTTASYGYTF
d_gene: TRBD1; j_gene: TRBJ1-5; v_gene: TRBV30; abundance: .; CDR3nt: TGTGCCTGGAGTCAAGGGACAGCGGATCAGCCCCAGCATTTT; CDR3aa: CAWSQGTADQPQHF
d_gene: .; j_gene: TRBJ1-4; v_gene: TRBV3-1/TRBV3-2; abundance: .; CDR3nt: TGTGCCAGCAGCCTCGAGGGGGCTAATGAAAAACTGTTTTTT; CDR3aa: CASSLEGANEKLFF
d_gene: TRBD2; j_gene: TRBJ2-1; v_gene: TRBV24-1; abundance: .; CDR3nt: TGTGCCACCAGTGCAAGTGGGGGGGATCGGAATGAGCAGTTCTTC; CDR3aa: CATSASGGDRNEQFF
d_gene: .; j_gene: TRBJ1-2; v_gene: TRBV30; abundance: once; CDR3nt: TGTGCCTGGAGATACAGGGAAGGCTACACCTTC; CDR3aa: CAWRYREGYTF
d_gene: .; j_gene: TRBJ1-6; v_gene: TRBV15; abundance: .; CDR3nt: TGTGCCACCAGCAGAGGCGCGGGGAGTTCACCCCTCCACTTT; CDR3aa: CATSRGAGSSPLHF
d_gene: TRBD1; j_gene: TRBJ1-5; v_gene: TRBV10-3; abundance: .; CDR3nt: TGTGCCATCAGTGCTGGGACAGAAAGCAATCAGCCCCAGCATTTT; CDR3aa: CAISAGTESNQPQHF
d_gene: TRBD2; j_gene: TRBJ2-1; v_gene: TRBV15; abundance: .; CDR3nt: TGTGCCACCAGCAGAGTTCCGACTAGCGGAGGGAATGAGCAGTTCTTC; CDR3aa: CATSRVPTSGGNEQFF
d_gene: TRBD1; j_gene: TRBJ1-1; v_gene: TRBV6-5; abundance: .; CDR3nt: TGTGCCAGCAGGCTTACAGGGGGCTCTGAAGCTTTCTTT; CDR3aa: CASRLTGGSEAFF
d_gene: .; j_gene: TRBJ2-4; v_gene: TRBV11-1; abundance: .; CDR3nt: TGTGCCAGCAGCTTAGGTCCAGGGTCGGGAAACATTCAGTACTTC; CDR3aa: CASSLGPGSGNIQYF
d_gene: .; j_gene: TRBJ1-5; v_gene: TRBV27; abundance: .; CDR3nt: TGTGCCAGCAGCCTAAATCAGCCCCAGCATTTT; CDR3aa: CASSLNQPQHF
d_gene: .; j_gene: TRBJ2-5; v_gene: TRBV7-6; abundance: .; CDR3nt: TGTGCCAGCAGCTTAGTGCAGGGAGAGACCCAGTACTTC; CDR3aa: CASSLVQGETQYF
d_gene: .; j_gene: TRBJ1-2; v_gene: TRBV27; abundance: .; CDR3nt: TGTGCCAGCAGCCCAGGGTCAAGAAATGGCTACACCTTC; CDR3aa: CASSPGSRNGYTF
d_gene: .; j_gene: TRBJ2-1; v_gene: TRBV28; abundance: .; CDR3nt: TGTGCCAGCAGTCAGGGACTGTCCTTCTACAATGAGCAGTTCTTC; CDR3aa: CASSQGLSFYNEQFF
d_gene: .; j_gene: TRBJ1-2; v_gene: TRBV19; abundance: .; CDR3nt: TGTGCCAGTAGTATAGATCGAAGCGGATATGGCTACACCTTC; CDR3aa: CASSIDRSGYGYTF
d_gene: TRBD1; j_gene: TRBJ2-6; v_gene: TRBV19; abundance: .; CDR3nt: TGTGCCAGTAGTATAGAAGCCCAGGGGGCTTTTACTGGGGCCAACGTCCTGACTTTC; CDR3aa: CASSIEAQGAFTGANVLTF